Reported below is one T cell receptor (beta chain). Its antigen is unidentified. The CDR3 contains 16 residues. The record originates from a study of cytomegalovirus exposure and HLA in healthy donors. It was with 60 Vbeta and 13 Jbeta primers that the PCR ran. The table came from immunoSEQ multiplex PCR; TCRdb's copy has only in-frame clones and leaves some out. Of under 200,000 clones detected, roughly 78% appear once; the ten largest clones hold 1%. Unrecorded immune exposures were likely, despite nominal health at sampling. General observations from the study: Specificity for CMV antigens was confirmed in vitro for a few of the CMV-associated chains.

Sequenced sample: PBMCs. The TCR originated in a woman aged 50 to 60 in good health and CMV-seropositive. V and J are TRBV21-1 and TRBJ1-2. TRBV21-1 has pseudogene status. The CDR3, as DNA: TGTGCCAGCAGCACGTACACGGCGGGGCGCAACTATGGCTACACCTTC. Translating gives CASSTYTAGRNYGYTF.